Included here is one T cell receptor (beta chain) sequence, with context. Library construction for TCR beta used iRepertoire HTBI primers and Arm-PCR of CDR3 regions. TCRdb processed the multiplex PCR reads anew with MiXCR; each CDR3 protein has one entry. The sample lists about 240,000 distinct CDR3 sequences; around 20% were seen once. Stated time point: newly diagnosed GD, antithyroid drugs for less than 3 months. PBMCs provided the RNA from which the TCR library was made. Each of the patients was recruited from an endocrinology department situated in Xi'an, China. This entry is derived from a study of regulatory T cells in long-lasting Graves disease. The length of the CDR3 is 18 residues. V was pared by 10 bases and J by 3 bases, with 16 bases of the junction left unmatched. CDR1 is LNHDA and CDR2 is SQIVND in the germline V gene (reference sequence).

This sample comprised peripheral blood mononuclear cells (PBMCs), obtained at new diagnosis, from a patient treated with antithyroid drugs. The sequence was collected from a female donor with Graves disease. The chain links TRBV19 to TRBJ1-6; 9 nucleotides agree with TRBD1. The CDR3 region is CATGTSRTGASYNSPLHF. CDR3 DNA: TGTGCCACGGGGACGAGTAGGACAGGGGCAAGCTATAATTCACCCCTCCACTTT.